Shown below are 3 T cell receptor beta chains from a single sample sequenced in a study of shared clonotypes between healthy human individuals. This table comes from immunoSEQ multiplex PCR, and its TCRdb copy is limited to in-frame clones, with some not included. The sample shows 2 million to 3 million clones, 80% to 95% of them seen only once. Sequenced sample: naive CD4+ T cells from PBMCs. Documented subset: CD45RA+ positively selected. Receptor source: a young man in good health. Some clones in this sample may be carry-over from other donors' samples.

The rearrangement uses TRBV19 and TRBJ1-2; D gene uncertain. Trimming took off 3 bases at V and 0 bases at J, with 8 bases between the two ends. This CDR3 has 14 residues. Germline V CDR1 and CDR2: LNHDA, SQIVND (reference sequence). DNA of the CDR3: TGTGCCAGTAGTATCCCCCTCTCTAACTATGGCTACACCTTC. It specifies CASSIPLSNYGYTF.

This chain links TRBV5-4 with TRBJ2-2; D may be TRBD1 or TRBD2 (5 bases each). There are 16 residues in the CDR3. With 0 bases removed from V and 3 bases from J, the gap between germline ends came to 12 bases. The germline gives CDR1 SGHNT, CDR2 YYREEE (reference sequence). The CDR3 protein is CASSLAGAGYTGELFF. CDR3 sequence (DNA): TGTGCCAGCAGCTTGGCCGGGGCTGGGTACACCGGGGAGCTGTTTTTT.

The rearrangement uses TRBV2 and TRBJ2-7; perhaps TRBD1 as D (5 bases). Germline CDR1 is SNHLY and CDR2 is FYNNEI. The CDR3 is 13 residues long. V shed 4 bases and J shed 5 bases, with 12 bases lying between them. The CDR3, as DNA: TGTGCCAGCAGTGGTGGCAGGGTCAACGAGCAGTACTTC. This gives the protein CASSGGRVNEQYF.